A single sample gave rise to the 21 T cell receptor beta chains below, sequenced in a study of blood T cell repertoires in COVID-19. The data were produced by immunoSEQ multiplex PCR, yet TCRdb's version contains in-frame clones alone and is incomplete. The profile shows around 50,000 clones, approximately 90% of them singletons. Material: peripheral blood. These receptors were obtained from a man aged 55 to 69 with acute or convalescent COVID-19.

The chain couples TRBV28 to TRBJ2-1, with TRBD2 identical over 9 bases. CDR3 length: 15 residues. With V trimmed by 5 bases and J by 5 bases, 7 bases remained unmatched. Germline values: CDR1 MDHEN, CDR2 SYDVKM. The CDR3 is CASSPWAGGNNEQFF. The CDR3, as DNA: TGTGCCAGCAGTCCTTGGGCGGGAGGGAACAATGAGCAGTTCTTC.

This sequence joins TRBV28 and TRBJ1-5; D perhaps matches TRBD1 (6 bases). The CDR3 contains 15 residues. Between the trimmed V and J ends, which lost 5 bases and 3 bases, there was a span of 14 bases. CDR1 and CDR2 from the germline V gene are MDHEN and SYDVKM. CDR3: CASSPHTGYNQPQHF. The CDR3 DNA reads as TGTGCCAGCAGTCCCCATACAGGGTACAATCAGCCCCAGCATTTT.

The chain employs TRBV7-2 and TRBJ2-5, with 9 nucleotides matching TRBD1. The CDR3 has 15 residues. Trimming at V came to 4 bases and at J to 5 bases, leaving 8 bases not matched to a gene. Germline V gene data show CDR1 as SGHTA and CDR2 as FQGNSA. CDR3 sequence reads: CASSSRYRGQETQYF. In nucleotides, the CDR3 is TGTGCCAGCAGCTCACGATACAGGGGGCAGGAGACCCAGTACTTC.

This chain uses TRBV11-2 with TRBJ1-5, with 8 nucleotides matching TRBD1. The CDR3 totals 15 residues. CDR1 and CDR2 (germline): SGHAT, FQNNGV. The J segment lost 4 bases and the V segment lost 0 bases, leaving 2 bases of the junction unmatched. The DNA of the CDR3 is TGTGCCAGCAGCTTAGATTGGACAGGGAATCAGCCCCAGCATTTT. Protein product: CASSLDWTGNQPQHF.

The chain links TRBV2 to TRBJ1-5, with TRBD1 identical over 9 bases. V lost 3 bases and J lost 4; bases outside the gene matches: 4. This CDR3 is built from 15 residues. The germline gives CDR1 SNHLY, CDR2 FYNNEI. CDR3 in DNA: TGTGCCAGCAGTGAGACGGGGACAGGGAATCAGCCCCAGCATTTT. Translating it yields CASSETGTGNQPQHF. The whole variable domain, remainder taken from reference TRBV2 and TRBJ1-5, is EPEVTQTPSHQVTQMGQEVILRCVPISNHLYFYWYRQILGQKVEFLVSFYNNEISEKSEIFDDQFSVERPDGSNFTLKIRSTKLEDSAMYFCASSETGTGNQPQHFGDGTRLSIL.

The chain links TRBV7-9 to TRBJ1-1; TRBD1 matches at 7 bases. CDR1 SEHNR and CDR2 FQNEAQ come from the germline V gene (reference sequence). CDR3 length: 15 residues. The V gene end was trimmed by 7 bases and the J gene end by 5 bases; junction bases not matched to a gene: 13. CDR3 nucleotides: TGTGCCAGCAACCCCGACTTGACAGGGTGGACTGAAGCTTTCTTT. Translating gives CASNPDLTGWTEAFF. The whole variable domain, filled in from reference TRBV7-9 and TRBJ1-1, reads DTGVSQNPRHKITKRGQNVTFRCDPISEHNRLYWYRQTLGQGPEFLTYFQNEAQLEKSRLLSDRFSAERPKGSFSTLEIQRTEQGDSAMYLCASNPDLTGWTEAFFGQGTRLTVV.

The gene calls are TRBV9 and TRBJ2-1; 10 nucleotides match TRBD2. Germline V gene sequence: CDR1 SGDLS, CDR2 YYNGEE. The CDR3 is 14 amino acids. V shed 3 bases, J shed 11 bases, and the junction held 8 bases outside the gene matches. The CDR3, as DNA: TGTGCCAGCAGCGAACACCAGCGGGAGGGTCAGCAGTTCTTC. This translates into CASSEHQREGQQFF.

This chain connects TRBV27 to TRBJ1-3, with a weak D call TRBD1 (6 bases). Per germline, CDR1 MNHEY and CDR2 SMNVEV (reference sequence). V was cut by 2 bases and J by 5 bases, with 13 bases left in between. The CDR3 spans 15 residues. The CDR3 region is CASSLGGDGRNTIYF. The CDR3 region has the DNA TGTGCCAGCAGTTTAGGGGGCGACGGCAGAAACACCATATATTTT.

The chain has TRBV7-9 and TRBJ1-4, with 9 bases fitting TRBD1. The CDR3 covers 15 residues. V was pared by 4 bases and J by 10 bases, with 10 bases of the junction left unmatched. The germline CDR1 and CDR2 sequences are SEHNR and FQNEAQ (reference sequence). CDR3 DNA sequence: TGTGCCAGCAGCTCACCCGCCGACAGGGGGGGAAAACTGTTTTTT. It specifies CASSSPADRGGKLFF.

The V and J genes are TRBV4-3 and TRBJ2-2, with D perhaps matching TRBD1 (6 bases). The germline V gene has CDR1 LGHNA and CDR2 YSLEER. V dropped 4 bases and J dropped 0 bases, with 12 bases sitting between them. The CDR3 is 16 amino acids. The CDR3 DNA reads TGCGCCAGCAGCCTCGGACAGCCACCGAACACCGGGGAGCTGTTTTTT. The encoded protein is CASSLGQPPNTGELFF.

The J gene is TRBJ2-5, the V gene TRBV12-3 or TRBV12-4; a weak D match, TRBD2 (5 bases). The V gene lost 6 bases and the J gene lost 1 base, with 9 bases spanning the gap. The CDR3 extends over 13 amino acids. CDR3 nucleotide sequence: TGTGCCAGCAGCCGGGATCGCCAAGAGACCCAGTACTTC. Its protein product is CASSRDRQETQYF.

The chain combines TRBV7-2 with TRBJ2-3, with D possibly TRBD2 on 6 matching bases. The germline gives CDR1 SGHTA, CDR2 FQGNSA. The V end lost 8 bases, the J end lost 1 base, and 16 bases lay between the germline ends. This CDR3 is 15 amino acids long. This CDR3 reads CASGWRGGGTDTQYF. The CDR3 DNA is TGTGCCAGCGGATGGAGGGGTGGGGGCACAGATACGCAGTATTTT.

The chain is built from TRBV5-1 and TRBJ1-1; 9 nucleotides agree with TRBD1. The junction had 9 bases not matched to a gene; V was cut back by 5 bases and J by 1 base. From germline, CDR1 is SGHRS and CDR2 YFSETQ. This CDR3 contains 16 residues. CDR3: CASRPDRGERNTEAFF. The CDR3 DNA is TGCGCCAGCAGACCAGACAGGGGGGAGAGGAACACTGAAGCTTTCTTT. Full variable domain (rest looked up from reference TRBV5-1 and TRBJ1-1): KAGVTQTPRYLIKTRGQQVTLSCSPISGHRSVSWYQQTPGQGLQFLFEYFSETQRNKGNFPGRFSGRQFSNSRSEMNVSTLELGDSALYLCASRPDRGERNTEAFFGQGTRLTVV.

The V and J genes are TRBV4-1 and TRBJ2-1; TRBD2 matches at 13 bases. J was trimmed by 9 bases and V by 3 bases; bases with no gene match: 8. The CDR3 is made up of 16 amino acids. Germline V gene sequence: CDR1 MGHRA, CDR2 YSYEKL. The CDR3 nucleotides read TGCGCCAGCAGCCAGCTCGGACTAGCGGGAGATACTGAGCAGTTCTTC. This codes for CASSQLGLAGDTEQFF.

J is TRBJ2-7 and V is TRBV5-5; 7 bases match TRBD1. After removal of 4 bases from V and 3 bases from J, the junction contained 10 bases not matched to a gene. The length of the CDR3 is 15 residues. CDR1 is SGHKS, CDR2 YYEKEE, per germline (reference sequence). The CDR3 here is CASSPGQLLHYEQYF. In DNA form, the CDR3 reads TGTGCCAGCAGCCCGGGACAGCTACTCCACTACGAGCAGTACTTC.

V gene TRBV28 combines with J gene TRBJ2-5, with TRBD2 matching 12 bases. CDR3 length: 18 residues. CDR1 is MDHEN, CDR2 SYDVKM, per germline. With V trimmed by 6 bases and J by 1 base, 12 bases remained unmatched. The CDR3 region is CASRRQGLLAGGQETQYF. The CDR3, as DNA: TGTGCCAGCAGGCGACAGGGGCTACTAGCGGGAGGCCAAGAGACCCAGTACTTC.

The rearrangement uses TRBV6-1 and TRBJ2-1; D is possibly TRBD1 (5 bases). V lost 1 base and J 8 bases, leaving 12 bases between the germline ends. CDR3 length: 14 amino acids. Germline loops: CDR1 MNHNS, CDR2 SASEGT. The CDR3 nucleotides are TGTGCCAGCAGTGAAGGCAGGGCGACCGATGAGCAGTTCTTC. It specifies CASSEGRATDEQFF.

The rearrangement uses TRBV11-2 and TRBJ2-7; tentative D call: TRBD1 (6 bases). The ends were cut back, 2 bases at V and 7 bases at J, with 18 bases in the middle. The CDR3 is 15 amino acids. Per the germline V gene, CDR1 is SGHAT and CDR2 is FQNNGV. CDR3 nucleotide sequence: TGTGCCAGCAGCTTACTCCAGGGGCCGACGGGGGAGCAGTACTTC. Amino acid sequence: CASSLLQGPTGEQYF.

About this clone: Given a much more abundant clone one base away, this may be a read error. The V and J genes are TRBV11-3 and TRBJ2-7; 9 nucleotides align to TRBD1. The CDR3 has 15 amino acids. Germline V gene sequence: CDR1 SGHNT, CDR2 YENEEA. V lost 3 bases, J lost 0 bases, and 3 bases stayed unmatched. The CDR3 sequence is CASSLGTGTSYEQYF. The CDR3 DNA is TGTGCCAGCAGCTTGGGGACAGGGACCTCCTACGAGCAGTACTTC. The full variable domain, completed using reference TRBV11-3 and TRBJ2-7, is EAGVVQSPRYKIIEKKQPVAFWCNPISGHNTLYWYLQNLGQGPELLIRYENEEAVDDSQLPKDRFSAERLKGVDSTLKIQPAELGDSAVYLCASSLGTGTSYEQYFGPGTRLTVT.

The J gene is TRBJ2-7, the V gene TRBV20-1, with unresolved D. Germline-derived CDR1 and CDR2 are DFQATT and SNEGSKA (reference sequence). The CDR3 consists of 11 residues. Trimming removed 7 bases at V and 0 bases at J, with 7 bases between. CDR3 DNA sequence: TGCAGTGGCCTGAGCTCCTACGAGCAGTACTTC. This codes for CSGLSSYEQYF.

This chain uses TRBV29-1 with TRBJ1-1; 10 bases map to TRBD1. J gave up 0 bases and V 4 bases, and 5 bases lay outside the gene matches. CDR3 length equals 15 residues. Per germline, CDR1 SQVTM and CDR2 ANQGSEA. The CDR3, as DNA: TGCAGCGTTGTAGTGACAGGGGGCATGAACACTGAAGCTTTCTTT. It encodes CSVVVTGGMNTEAFF.